Listed below are T cell receptor beta chains from one sample, sequenced in a study of cytomegalovirus exposure and HLA in healthy donors. The protocol was immunoSEQ multiplex PCR, while the TCRdb copy is restricted to in-frame clones and leaves out a portion. The sample carries 150,000 to 200,000 clones, roughly 84% recorded once. Sequenced: PBMCs. These receptors were obtained from a boy between 10 and 17 years old in good health and CMV-seronegative. Each CDR3 is given without its conserved first and last residue. D genes are given only for firm matches.

D	V	J	CDR3
TRBD1	TRBV18	TRBJ2-7	ASSPPSGQGSYEQY
.	TRBV27	TRBJ2-3	ATEDFHTDTQY
TRBD2	TRBV6-1	TRBJ2-1	ASSSGSFGQF
.	TRBV5-1	TRBJ2-7	ASSFITGSEQY
.	TRBV9	TRBJ1-4	ASSPRWGLEANEKLF
TRBD1	TRBV25-1	TRBJ1-4	ASSGYRGMDEKLF
TRBD1	TRBV5-6	TRBJ2-5	ASSLGTGQGGETQY
TRBD2	TRBV19	TRBJ2-7	ASRPQGSGGYEQY
.	TRBV14	TRBJ2-1	ASSPRGEQF
.	TRBV6-1	TRBJ2-3	ASSEQGGTDTQY
.	TRBV11-2	TRBJ2-1	ASSLVSLAFNNEQF
TRBD1	TRBV5-1	TRBJ2-1	ASTQDRGMGNEQF
TRBD1	TRBV5-1	TRBJ2-2	ASSGGTGGPAGELF
.	TRBV5-5	TRBJ1-1	ASSFIGQTNTEAF
.	TRBV7-9	TRBJ2-3	ASSLDTGSSTDTQY
TRBD1	TRBV4-3	TRBJ1-2	ASSQGTGEDGYT
TRBD2	TRBV29-1	TRBJ2-7	SVGGLAGAYEQY
.	TRBV4-1	TRBJ1-1	ASSQPAGRSGTEAF
.	TRBV6-1	TRBJ2-7	ASSPRAGDEQY
.	TRBV28	TRBJ1-5	ASSFRRRIGNQPQH
TRBD1	TRBV28	TRBJ1-2	ASRPGQGPYGYT
.	TRBV12-5	TRBJ1-1	ASGLTQGLSMNTEAF
TRBD1	TRBV6-5	TRBJ1-5	ASSPQDRSHQPQH
.	TRBV5-1	TRBJ1-2	ASSLGRDYGYT
TRBD1	TRBV2	TRBJ2-7	ASSELAGTGSYEQY
TRBD1	TRBV27	TRBJ2-7	ASSSDRGSYEQY
TRBD2	TRBV28	TRBJ2-7	ASGTSGRAVEQY
.	TRBV6-1	TRBJ1-1	ASSDSAEAF
.	TRBV27	TRBJ2-2	ASSWRGRTGELF
TRBD2	TRBV19	TRBJ2-3	ASSPREVRTQY
.	TRBV30	TRBJ1-1	AWNRGARFVNTEAF
TRBD2	TRBV30	TRBJ2-2	AWSPWSGRTLTGELF
.	TRBV9	TRBJ1-2	ASSVAGTYGYT
TRBD1	TRBV7-9	TRBJ1-2	ASSIGTVANYGYT
TRBD2	TRBV2	TRBJ2-2	ATLGLAGRNTGELF
.	TRBV18	TRBJ1-5	ASSPGRRNEPQH